This entry describes one T cell receptor beta chain. In the source study's methods: Reference gene primer amplification in the assay estimated nucleated cell counts. Repertoires were generated with immunoSEQ multiplex PCR, while TCRdb's copy carries only in-frame clones and drops some. V and J calls and clone size come straight from that table; D and trimming were deduced from the DNA. Among roughly 230,000 clones listed, approximately 84% were seen once. The data were obtained in a study of blood T cell repertoires in COVID-19. About the research overall: Donors in the United States, Italy and Spain gave samples during acute or convalescent COVID-19. Sources were T cells, B-cell-depleted T cells, or PBMCs; the material itself was cDNA or gDNA.

The length of the CDR3 is 16 residues. Trimming stripped 5 bases from V and 4 bases from J, with 17 bases between. Germline lookup yields CDR1 MNHEY and CDR2 SMNVEV (reference sequence). The sample comprised peripheral blood. The TCR originated in a man aged 45-65 years with active or convalescent COVID-19. The rearrangement links TRBV27 to TRBJ1-4; the D gene is possibly TRBD1 (5 bases). The CDR3 DNA sequence: TGTGCCAGCAGTCCTTCGCCCGGGGGGATTAATGAAAAACTGTTTTTT. It codes for CASSPSPGGINEKLFF. Full variable domain (rest looked up from reference TRBV27 and TRBJ1-4): EAQVTQNPRYLITVTGKKLTVTCSQNMNHEYMSWYRQDPGLGLRQIYYSMNVEVTDKGDVPEGYKVSRKEKRNFPLILESPSPNQTSLYFCASSPSPGGINEKLFFGSGTQLSVL.